The clone carrying this TCR beta chain was observed at least ten times. Antigen unknown. Time point here: newly diagnosed GD, antithyroid drugs for less than 3 months. PBMC RNA served as the TCR library source. The germline V gene encodes CDR1 SGHTA and CDR2 FQGNSA. V was pared by 1 base and J by 9 bases, with 3 bases of the junction left unmatched. The CDR3 length is 15 residues. Building the TCR beta libraries relied on iRepertoire HTBI primers, and CDR3 regions underwent Arm-PCR. Each CDR3 protein gets one entry after TCRdb re-called the multiplex PCR reads with MiXCR. Here the sample spans 390,000 or so distinct CDR3 sequences, 12% being singletons. The data originate from a study of regulatory T cells in long-lasting Graves disease. Regarding the study as a whole: Thyroid tissue went unexamined; only peripheral blood was analyzed.

These records were also assigned to another study, of T cells in Graves' hyperthyroidism and ophthalmopathy.

The specimen comprised peripheral blood mononuclear cells (PBMCs), sampled at new diagnosis, from a patient treated with antithyroid drugs. The chain has TRBV7-2 and TRBJ1-6, with TRBD1 matching over 10 bases. The sequence was collected from a woman aged 18-29 years with Graves disease. The CDR3 DNA reads TGTGCCAGCAGCTTAGAGGGGACAGGGGTTTCACCCCTCCACTTT. Amino acids: CASSLEGTGVSPLHF.